Listed here are 6 T cell receptor beta chains from one sample, sequenced in a study of T-cell memory formation after mild COVID-19. TCRdb analysed the 5' RACE reads with MiXCR anew, one entry per CDR3 protein. This sample has around 300,000 distinct CDR3 sequences, with around 17% found just once. Material for sequencing was PBMCs or a T cell subset sorted from them (not recorded which). These receptor sequences come from a man in his late teens or twenties who had mild COVID-19 (a few samples of this study predate the infection). Cell type and time point are not known.

This clonotype was counted a few times. The CDR3 coding sequence is TGTGCCAGCCGGGGGCAGGGTAGGGGCGAGCAGTACGTC. Translated: CASRGQGRGEQYV. The V gene is TRBV28, the J gene TRBJ2-7; D possibly matches TRBD1 or TRBD2 (6 bases each). V was shortened by 8 bases and J by 6 bases, with 17 bases between the two germline ends. The CDR3 consists of 13 residues. CDR1 is MDHEN, CDR2 SYDVKM, per germline.

This clonotype came up a few times. J is TRBJ2-3 and V is TRBV2, with TRBD2 as a possible D gene (5 bases). Per germline, CDR1 SNHLY and CDR2 FYNNEI. The V end lost 7 bases, the J end lost 0 bases, and 17 bases lay between the germline ends. The CDR3 is made up of 16 amino acids. CDR3 sequence: CASKDPLGWSTDTQYF. In DNA form, the CDR3 reads TGTGCCAGCAAGGACCCACTAGGTTGGAGCACAGATACGCAGTATTTT.

The sample holds many counts of this clonotype. The V call is TRBV5-5, the J call TRBJ2-5, with TRBD1 matching over 7 bases. The CDR3 spans 14 residues. Germline trimming cut 1 base from V and 2 bases from J; bases unmatched to any gene: 2. Germline V gene sequence: CDR1 SGHKS, CDR2 YYEKEE (reference sequence). CDR3 loop: CASSLMGQQETQYF. In DNA, the CDR3 is TGTGCCAGCAGCTTGATGGGACAGCAAGAGACCCAGTACTTC.

This clonotype was detected many times. The chain carries TRBV4-1 and TRBJ2-3; TRBD2 matches 7 bases. Looked up from germline, CDR1 is MGHRA and CDR2 is YSYEKL. V lost 1 base to trimming and J lost 6 bases; unmatched junction nucleotides: 4. The CDR3 spans 14 residues. DNA of the CDR3: TGCGCCAGCAGCCAAGTCGGAGCGGGGGATACGCAGTATTTT. Its translation is CASSQVGAGDTQYF.

The table lists this clonotype with a few counts. The CDR3 sequence: CASSQESGTVETQYF. The CDR3 DNA follows: TGCGCCAGCAGCCAAGAATCAGGGACGGTGGAGACCCAGTACTTC. V and J are TRBV4-1 and TRBJ2-5; D may match TRBD1 or TRBD2 (5 bases each). V was pared by 0 bases and J by 5 bases, with 13 bases between. The CDR3 is 15 amino acids. CDR1 and CDR2 from the germline V gene are MGHRA and YSYEKL.

A single count supports this clonotype. The chain joins TRBV4-1 to TRBJ2-3, with a possible D match to TRBD1 (6 bases). The V and J ends lost 8 bases and 10 bases respectively, with 7 bases between them. This CDR3 spans 9 amino acids. The germline V gene has CDR1 MGHRA and CDR2 YSYEKL. Written as DNA, the CDR3 is TGCGCCAGCGGGACACCGCAGTATTTT. Amino acid sequence: CASGTPQYF.